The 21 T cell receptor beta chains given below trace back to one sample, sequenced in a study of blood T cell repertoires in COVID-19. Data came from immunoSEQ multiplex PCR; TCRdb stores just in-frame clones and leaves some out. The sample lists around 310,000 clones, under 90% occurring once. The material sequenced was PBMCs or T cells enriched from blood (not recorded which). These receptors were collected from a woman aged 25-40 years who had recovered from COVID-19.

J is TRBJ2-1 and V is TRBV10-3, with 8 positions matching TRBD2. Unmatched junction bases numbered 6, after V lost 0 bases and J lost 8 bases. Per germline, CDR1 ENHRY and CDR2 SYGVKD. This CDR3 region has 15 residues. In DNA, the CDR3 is TGTGCCATCAGTGAGTCTAGCGGGGCTCGCGATGAGCAGTTCTTC. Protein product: CAISESSGARDEQFF.

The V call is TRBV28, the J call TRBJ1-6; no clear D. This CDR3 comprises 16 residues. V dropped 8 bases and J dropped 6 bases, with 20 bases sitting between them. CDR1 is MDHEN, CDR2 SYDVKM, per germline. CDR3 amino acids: CASGITTGGSNSPLHF. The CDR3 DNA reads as TGTGCCAGCGGGATAACGACGGGAGGGTCTAATTCACCCCTCCACTTT. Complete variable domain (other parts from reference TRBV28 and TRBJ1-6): DVKVTQSSRYLVKRTGEKVFLECVQDMDHENMFWYRQDPGLGLRLIYFSYDVKMKEKGDIPEGYSVSREKKERFSLILESASTNQTSMYLCASGITTGGSNSPLHFGNGTRLTVT.

The CDR3 coding sequence is TGTGCCAGCAGTTATGACAGGGTCCGCTACACCTTC. Translated, it gives CASSYDRVRYTF. The rearrangement joins TRBV6-5 to TRBJ1-2; TRBD1 matches at 7 bases. With V trimmed by 3 bases and J by 9 bases, 4 bases remained unmatched. This CDR3 is 12 amino acids long. CDR1 is MNHEY and CDR2 is SVGAGI in the germline V gene.

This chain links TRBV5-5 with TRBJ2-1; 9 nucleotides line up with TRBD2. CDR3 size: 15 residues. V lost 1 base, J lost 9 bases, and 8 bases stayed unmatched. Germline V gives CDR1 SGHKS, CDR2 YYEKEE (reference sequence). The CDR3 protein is CASSLPAGGPGEQFF. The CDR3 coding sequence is TGTGCCAGCAGCTTGCCGGCGGGAGGGCCAGGTGAGCAGTTCTTC.

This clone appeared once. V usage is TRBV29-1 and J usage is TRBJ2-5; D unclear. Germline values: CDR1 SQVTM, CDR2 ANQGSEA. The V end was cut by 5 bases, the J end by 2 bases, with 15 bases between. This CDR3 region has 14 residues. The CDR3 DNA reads TGCAGCGTTCCCCGTCAGTTGGTTCAAGAGACCCAGTACTTC. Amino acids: CSVPRQLVQETQYF.

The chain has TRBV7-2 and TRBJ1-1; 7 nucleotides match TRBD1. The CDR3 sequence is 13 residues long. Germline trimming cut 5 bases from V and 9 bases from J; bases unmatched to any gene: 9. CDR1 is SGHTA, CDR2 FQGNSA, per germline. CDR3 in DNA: TGTGCCAGCAGCCTCTCCGAGGGGGCGAAAGCTTTCTTT. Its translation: CASSLSEGAKAFF.

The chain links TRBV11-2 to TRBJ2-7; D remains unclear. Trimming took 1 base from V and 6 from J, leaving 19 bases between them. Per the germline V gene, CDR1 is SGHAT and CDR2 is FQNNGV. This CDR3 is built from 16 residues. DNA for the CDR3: TGTGCCAGCAGCTTAGTTGCCGGTTCGAGCTTCACCGAGCAGTACTTC. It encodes CASSLVAGSSFTEQYF.

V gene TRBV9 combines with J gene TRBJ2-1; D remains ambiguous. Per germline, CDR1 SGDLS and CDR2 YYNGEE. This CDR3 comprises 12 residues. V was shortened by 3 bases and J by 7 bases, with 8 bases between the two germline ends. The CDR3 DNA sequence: TGTGCCAGCAGCGACGAGGCGAATGAGCAGTTCTTC. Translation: CASSDEANEQFF.

In DNA, the CDR3 is TGTGCCAGCAGTTACCCGACAGGGGAGGATGGCTACACCTTC. This encodes CASSYPTGEDGYTF. The V and J genes are TRBV6-5 and TRBJ1-2, with 8 positions matching TRBD1. The CDR3 length is 14 residues. Germline lookup yields CDR1 MNHEY and CDR2 SVGAGI. Trimming removed 2 bases from V and 6 bases from J; junction bases left unmatched: 5.

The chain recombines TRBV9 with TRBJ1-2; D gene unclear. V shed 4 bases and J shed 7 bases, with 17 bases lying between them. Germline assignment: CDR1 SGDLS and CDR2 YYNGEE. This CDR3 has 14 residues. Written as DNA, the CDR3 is TGTGCCAGCAGCCAAACTGGAGGTTTTCGTGGCTACACCTTC. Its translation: CASSQTGGFRGYTF.

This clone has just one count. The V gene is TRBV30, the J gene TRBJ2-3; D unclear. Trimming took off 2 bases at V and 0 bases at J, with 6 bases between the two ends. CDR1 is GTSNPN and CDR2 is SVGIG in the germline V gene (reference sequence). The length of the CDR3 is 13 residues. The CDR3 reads CAWSLRSTDTQYF. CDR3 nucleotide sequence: TGTGCCTGGAGTCTCCGTAGCACAGATACGCAGTATTTT.

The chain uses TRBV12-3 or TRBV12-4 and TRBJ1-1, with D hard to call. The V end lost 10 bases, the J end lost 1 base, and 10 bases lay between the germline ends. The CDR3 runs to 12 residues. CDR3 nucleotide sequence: TGTGCCACCGTGAGATCGAACACTGAAGCTTTCTTT. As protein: CATVRSNTEAFF.

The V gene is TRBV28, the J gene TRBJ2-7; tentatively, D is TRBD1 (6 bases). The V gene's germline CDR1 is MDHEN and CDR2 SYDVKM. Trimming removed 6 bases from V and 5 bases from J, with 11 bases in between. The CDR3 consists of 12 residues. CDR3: CASRSPGDEQYF. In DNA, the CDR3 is TGTGCCAGCAGGTCCCCAGGGGACGAGCAGTACTTC.

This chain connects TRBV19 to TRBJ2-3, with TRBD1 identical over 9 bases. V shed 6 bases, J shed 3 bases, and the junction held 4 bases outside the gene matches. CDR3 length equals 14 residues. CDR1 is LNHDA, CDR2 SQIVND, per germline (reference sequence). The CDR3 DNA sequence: TGTGCCAGTAGCGACAGGGGGGGGACAGATACGCAGTATTTT. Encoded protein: CASSDRGGTDTQYF.

The CDR3 region has the DNA TGTGCCAGTATGGAGACAGGGGTCTCAAATGAAAAACTGTTTTTT. Encoded protein: CASMETGVSNEKLFF. The V and J genes are TRBV19 and TRBJ1-4, with TRBD1 identical over 8 bases. Trimming took 7 bases from V and 5 from J; bases not matched to a gene: 9. The germline V gene has CDR1 LNHDA and CDR2 SQIVND (reference sequence). The CDR3 is made up of 15 amino acids.

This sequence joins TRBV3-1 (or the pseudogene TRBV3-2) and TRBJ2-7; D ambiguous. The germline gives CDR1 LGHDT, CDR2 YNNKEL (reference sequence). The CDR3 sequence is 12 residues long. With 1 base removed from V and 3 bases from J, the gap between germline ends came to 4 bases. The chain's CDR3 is CASSQALYEQYF. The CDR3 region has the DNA TGTGCCAGCAGCCAAGCTCTCTACGAGCAGTACTTC.

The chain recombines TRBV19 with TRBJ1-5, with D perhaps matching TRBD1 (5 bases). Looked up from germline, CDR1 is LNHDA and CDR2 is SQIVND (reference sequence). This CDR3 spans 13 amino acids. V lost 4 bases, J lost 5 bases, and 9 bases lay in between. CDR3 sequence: CASSTQQDQPQHF. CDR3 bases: TGTGCCAGTAGTACGCAACAGGATCAGCCCCAGCATTTT. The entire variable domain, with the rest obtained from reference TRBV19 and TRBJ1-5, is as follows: DGGITQSPKYLFRKEGQNVTLSCEQNLNHDAMYWYRQDPGQGLRLIYYSQIVNDFQKGDIAEGYSVSREKKESFPLTVTSAQKNPTAFYLCASSTQQDQPQHFGDGTRLSIL.

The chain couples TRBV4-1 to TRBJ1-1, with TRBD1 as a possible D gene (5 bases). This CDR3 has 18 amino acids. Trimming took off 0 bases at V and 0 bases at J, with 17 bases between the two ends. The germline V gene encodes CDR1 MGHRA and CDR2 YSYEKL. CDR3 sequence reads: CASSQDPGPLKVNTEAFF. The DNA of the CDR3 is TGCGCCAGCAGCCAAGATCCAGGGCCTCTAAAGGTGAACACTGAAGCTTTCTTT.

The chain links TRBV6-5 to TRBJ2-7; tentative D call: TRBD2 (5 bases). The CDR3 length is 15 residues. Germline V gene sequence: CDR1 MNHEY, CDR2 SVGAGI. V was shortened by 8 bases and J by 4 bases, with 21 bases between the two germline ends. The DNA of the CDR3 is TGTGCCAGCCGGGATGGGTCTTCGGGCTTGTACGAGCAGTACTTC. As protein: CASRDGSSGLYEQYF.

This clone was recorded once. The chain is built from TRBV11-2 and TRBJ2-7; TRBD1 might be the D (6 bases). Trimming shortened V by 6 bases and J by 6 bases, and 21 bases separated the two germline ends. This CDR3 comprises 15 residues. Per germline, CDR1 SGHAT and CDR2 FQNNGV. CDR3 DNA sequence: TGTGCCAGCAGGTCAAACCACAGGGCCTTGGGCGAGCAGTACTTC. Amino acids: CASRSNHRALGEQYF.

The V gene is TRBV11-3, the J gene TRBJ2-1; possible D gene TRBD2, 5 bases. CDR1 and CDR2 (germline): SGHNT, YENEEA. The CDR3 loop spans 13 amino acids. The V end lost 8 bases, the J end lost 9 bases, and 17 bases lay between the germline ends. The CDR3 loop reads CASAKDEGGEQFF. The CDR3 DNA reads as TGTGCCAGCGCTAAAGACGAGGGTGGTGAGCAGTTCTTC.